These 25 T cell receptor beta chains were all obtained from the same sample, sequenced in a study of cytomegalovirus exposure and HLA in healthy donors. A multiplex PCR was run with 60 Vbeta primers and 13 Jbeta primers. Measured with immunoSEQ multiplex PCR; TCRdb has only the in-frame clones, and not every one. Its listing shows about 140,000 clones. Sequenced input: PBMCs. Receptor source: a male donor in good health and CMV-seronegative.

The genes are TRBV5-6 and TRBJ2-7; maybe TRBD2 (6 bases). CDR1 and CDR2 from the germline V gene are SGHDT and YYEEEE. V lost 4 bases and J 2 bases, leaving 16 bases between the germline ends. The CDR3 is 15 residues long. The CDR3 reads CASSLATGTPYEQYF. CDR3 coding DNA: TGTGCCAGCAGCCTGGCAACGGGGACTCCCTACGAGCAGTACTTC.

The chain links TRBV12-5 to TRBJ2-3, with D possibly being TRBD1 (5 bases). Germline assignment: CDR1 LGHNT and CDR2 FRNRAP. V lost 8 bases to trimming and J lost 0 bases, with 12 bases between them. This CDR3 is built from 14 residues. CDR3 nucleotides: TGTGCTAGTCAAAAGGGGTGGAGCACAGATACGCAGTATTTT. Its translation: CASQKGWSTDTQYF.

The J gene is TRBJ2-1, the V gene TRBV7-6; 9 nucleotides match TRBD1. The V gene end was trimmed by 5 bases and the J gene end by 4 bases; junction bases not matched to a gene: 15. CDR3 size: 18 residues. The germline CDR1 and CDR2 sequences are SGHVS and FNYEAQ. CDR3 sequence: CASSPTGGSSGPYNEQFF. The CDR3 DNA reads TGTGCCAGCAGCCCCACAGGGGGCTCTAGCGGACCTTACAATGAGCAGTTCTTC.

The CDR3 spells CASSPPGQGKYYGYTF. The CDR3 DNA is TGTGCCAGCTCACCACCGGGACAGGGAAAATACTATGGCTACACCTTC. The V call is TRBV18, the J call TRBJ1-2, with 9 bases identical to TRBD1. The J segment lost 3 bases and the V segment lost 0 bases, leaving 5 bases of the junction unmatched. Germline V lookup: CDR1 KGHSH, CDR2 LQKENI. The CDR3 consists of 16 residues.

J is TRBJ1-5 and V is TRBV28; TRBD1 matches 11 bases. The V and J ends lost 5 bases and 0 bases, in that order; junction bases with no gene match: 9. The germline V gene encodes CDR1 MDHEN and CDR2 SYDVKM. The CDR3 runs to 18 residues. The CDR3 DNA follows: TGTGCCAGCAGTCCGGGGACAGGGGGTACGATTAGCAATCAGCCCCAGCATTTT. It encodes CASSPGTGGTISNQPQHF.

The V call is TRBV19, the J call TRBJ1-2; possibly TRBD1 for D (5 bases). Germline V gene data show CDR1 as LNHDA and CDR2 as SQIVND (reference sequence). The CDR3 has 15 amino acids. The V end lost 4 bases, the J end lost 2 bases, and 14 bases lay between the germline ends. The CDR3 region is CASSTQGGGNYGYTF. CDR3 bases: TGTGCCAGTAGTACCCAGGGCGGGGGAAACTATGGCTACACCTTC.

V usage is TRBV28 and J usage is TRBJ2-1; 11 bases align to TRBD2. Germline V gives CDR1 MDHEN, CDR2 SYDVKM. CDR3 size: 15 residues. V dropped 8 bases and J dropped 4; count of bases not matched to a gene: 7. CDR3 nucleotide sequence: TGTGCCAGCGGGACTAGCGGAAACAATTACAATGAGCAGTTCTTC. It codes for CASGTSGNNYNEQFF.

This rearrangement joins TRBV18 to TRBJ1-1; 7 bases align to TRBD1. This CDR3 has 16 amino acids. CDR1 is KGHSH and CDR2 is LQKENI in the germline V gene. Unmatched junction bases numbered 11, after V lost 6 bases and J lost 1 base. CDR3 in amino acids: CASSPTGAGRNTEAFF. The CDR3 nucleotides read TGTGCCAGCTCTCCTACAGGGGCGGGTAGGAACACTGAAGCTTTCTTT.

This sequence joins TRBV10-3 and TRBJ1-5, with 9 positions matching TRBD1. Germline CDR1 ENHRY, CDR2 SYGVKD. The J segment lost 7 bases and the V segment lost 7 bases, leaving 5 bases of the junction unmatched. The CDR3 consists of 13 residues. For the CDR3, the DNA is TGTGCCATCACCCCGGACAGGGGACAGCCCCAGCATTTT. Protein sequence: CAITPDRGQPQHF.

The CDR3 spells CASSPLGSQPQHF. The CDR3 nucleotides read TGTGCCAGTAGTCCCCTTGGGAGTCAGCCCCAGCATTTT. This chain joins TRBV19 and TRBJ1-5; unclear D gene. The CDR3 extends over 13 amino acids. The V gene lost 5 bases and the J gene lost 6 bases, with 11 bases spanning the gap. The germline gives CDR1 LNHDA, CDR2 SQIVND (reference sequence).

The chain recombines TRBV5-1 with TRBJ1-2, with a possible D match to TRBD1 (5 bases). V gave up 0 bases and J gave up 7 bases, with 10 bases separating them. This CDR3 comprises 13 residues. CDR1 and CDR2 (germline): SGHRS, YFSETQ. As DNA, the CDR3 is TGCGCCAGCAGCTTGGCAGGGTCGGGTGGCTACACCTTC. Translated, it gives CASSLAGSGGYTF.

The chain combines TRBV7-6 with TRBJ2-5; no definite D call. This CDR3 is built from 12 residues. CDR1 and CDR2 from the germline V gene are SGHVS and FNYEAQ. V lost 1 base and J lost 5, with 5 bases in between. The CDR3 here is CASSLVFETQYF. In DNA, the CDR3 is TGTGCCAGCAGCTTAGTCTTTGAGACCCAGTACTTC. Full variable domain (rest looked up from reference TRBV7-6 and TRBJ2-5): GAGVSQSPRYKVTKRGQDVALRCDPISGHVSLYWYRQALGQGPEFLTYFNYEAQQDKSGLPNDRFSAERPEGSISTLTIQRTEQRDSAMYRCASSLVFETQYFGPGTRLLVL.

The chain carries TRBV18 and TRBJ1-1; 8 positions match TRBD1. CDR3 size: 18 residues. Germline V gene data show CDR1 as KGHSH and CDR2 as LQKENI. Losses at the gene ends were 2 bases for V and 1 base for J; bases not matched to a gene: 12. DNA for the CDR3: TGTGCCAGCTCACCATTGCCGGGACAGGCGACGCCGAACACTGAAGCTTTCTTT. This codes for CASSPLPGQATPNTEAFF.

The chain combines TRBV25-1 with TRBJ1-4; maybe TRBD1 (5 bases). From germline, CDR1 is MGHDK and CDR2 SYGVNS. With 8 bases removed from V and 7 bases from J, the gap between germline ends came to 17 bases. The CDR3 sequence is 14 residues long. The DNA of the CDR3 is TGTGCCAGCGGGACTGACAGTCGACGTGAAAAACTGTTTTTT. It codes for CASGTDSRREKLFF.

The gene calls are TRBV2 and TRBJ1-1; tentatively, D is TRBD1 (5 bases). Trimming pared 2 bases from V and 6 bases from J, leaving 16 bases between. Per germline, CDR1 SNHLY and CDR2 FYNNEI. This CDR3 contains 15 residues. CDR3 region: CASSERGVTGPEAFF. As DNA, the CDR3 is TGTGCCAGCAGTGAACGGGGGGTAACAGGCCCTGAAGCTTTCTTT.

The CDR3 nucleotides read TGCAGCGTTGAATTGGCGACGTGGGCAGAGCCGGTTTTGGGCACTGAAGCTTTCTTT. Translating it yields CSVELATWAEPVLGTEAFF. This sequence joins TRBV29-1 and TRBJ1-1; D remains ambiguous. This CDR3 is built from 19 residues. V lost 2 bases, J lost 4 bases, and 29 bases lay in between. The germline gives CDR1 SQVTM, CDR2 ANQGSEA.

This chain connects TRBV19 to TRBJ2-7, with D perhaps TRBD1 (5 bases). Trimming shortened V by 6 bases and J by 5 bases, and 14 bases separated the two germline ends. This CDR3 has 13 amino acids. Germline V gene lookup returns CDR1 LNHDA and CDR2 SQIVND (reference sequence). The CDR3 nucleotides read TGTGCCAGTAGCCGAAGGGGTTCCCACGAGCAGTACTTC. It translates to CASSRRGSHEQYF.

J is TRBJ2-3 and V is TRBV11-2; D call uncertain. CDR3 size: 17 residues. V lost 1 base and J lost 0, with 14 bases in between. CDR1 SGHAT and CDR2 FQNNGV come from the germline V gene. CDR3 bases: TGTGCCAGCAGCTTAGTTCGGTGGCAGGCTAGCACAGATACGCAGTATTTT. Translating gives CASSLVRWQASTDTQYF.

V and J are TRBV9 and TRBJ2-7; tentative D call: TRBD1 (7 bases). The CDR3 runs 16 residues. V lost 4 bases, J lost 5 bases, and 22 bases lay in between. Germline CDR1 SGDLS, CDR2 YYNGEE. The DNA of the CDR3 is TGTGCCAGCAGCCCAGGAGGGGGCCCCCGTCCCCACGAGCAGTACTTC. This gives the protein CASSPGGGPRPHEQYF.

The chain carries TRBV19 and TRBJ2-1, with 10 bases lining up with TRBD2. With 2 bases clipped from V and 8 bases from J, the junction kept 6 bases outside the gene matches. Germline-derived CDR1 and CDR2 are LNHDA and SQIVND (reference sequence). The CDR3 is 15 residues long. The CDR3 region has the DNA TGTGCCAGTAGTATACCACTAGCGGGATTCGATGAGCAGTTCTTC. This sequence encodes CASSIPLAGFDEQFF. Combining the CDR3 with reference TRBV19 and TRBJ2-1 gives the whole variable domain DGGITQSPKYLFRKEGQNVTLSCEQNLNHDAMYWYRQDPGQGLRLIYYSQIVNDFQKGDIAEGYSVSREKKESFPLTVTSAQKNPTAFYLCASSIPLAGFDEQFFGPGTRLTVL.

The V and J genes are TRBV14 and TRBJ2-7, with D perhaps matching TRBD1 (7 bases). The CDR3 length is 17 residues. Trimming pared 3 bases from V and 3 bases from J, leaving 21 bases between. Per germline, CDR1 SGHDN and CDR2 FVKESK. In nucleotides, the CDR3 is TGTGCCAGCAGCCACCGGAGGGGTCGTCAGGGGGGCTACGAGCAGTACTTC. Its protein product is CASSHRRGRQGGYEQYF.

The chain couples TRBV9 to TRBJ2-2, with 7 bases matching TRBD2. Germline CDR1 reads SGDLS; CDR2 reads YYNGEE. The CDR3 covers 16 residues. J lost 1 base, V lost 4 bases, and 7 bases had no gene match. The CDR3 here is CASSLGAGVNTGELFF. The CDR3 DNA reads as TGTGCCAGCAGCCTTGGGGCGGGAGTGAACACCGGGGAGCTGTTTTTT.

This chain uses TRBV4-1 with TRBJ1-5; 9 nucleotides align to TRBD1. The CDR3 consists of 19 residues. The germline V gene has CDR1 MGHRA and CDR2 YSYEKL. The V gene end was trimmed by 3 bases and the J gene end by 2 bases; junction bases not matched to a gene: 14. The CDR3 DNA reads TGCGCCAGCAGCCAGTTGGACAGGGGAGGGACATGGGGCAATCAGCCCCAGCATTTT. This sequence encodes CASSQLDRGGTWGNQPQHF.

V is TRBV29-1 and J is TRBJ2-7, with 13 bases that match TRBD2. The CDR3 loop spans 13 amino acids. Trimming cost V 6 bases and J 3 bases; bases outside gene matches: 2. Germline V gives CDR1 SQVTM, CDR2 ANQGSEA. Here the CDR3 DNA reads TGCAGCGTCCGGACTAGCGGGGGCTACGAGCAGTACTTC. Translation gives CSVRTSGGYEQYF.

J is TRBJ1-2 and V is TRBV7-2; 8 bases are shared with TRBD1. V shed 4 bases, J shed 4 bases, and the junction held 5 bases outside the gene matches. Germline CDR1 is SGHTA and CDR2 is FQGNSA. The CDR3 is 14 amino acids. As DNA, the CDR3 is TGTGCCAGCAGCTCAGGGGGCCCGGGCTATGGCTACACCTTC. It translates to CASSSGGPGYGYTF. Drawing the rest from reference TRBV7-2 and TRBJ1-2, the complete variable domain is GAGVSQSPSNKVTEKGKDVELRCDPISGHTALYWYRQSLGQGLEFLIYFQGNSAPDKSGLPSDRFSAERTGGSVSTLTIQRTQQEDSAVYLCASSSGGPGYGYTFGSGTRLTVV.